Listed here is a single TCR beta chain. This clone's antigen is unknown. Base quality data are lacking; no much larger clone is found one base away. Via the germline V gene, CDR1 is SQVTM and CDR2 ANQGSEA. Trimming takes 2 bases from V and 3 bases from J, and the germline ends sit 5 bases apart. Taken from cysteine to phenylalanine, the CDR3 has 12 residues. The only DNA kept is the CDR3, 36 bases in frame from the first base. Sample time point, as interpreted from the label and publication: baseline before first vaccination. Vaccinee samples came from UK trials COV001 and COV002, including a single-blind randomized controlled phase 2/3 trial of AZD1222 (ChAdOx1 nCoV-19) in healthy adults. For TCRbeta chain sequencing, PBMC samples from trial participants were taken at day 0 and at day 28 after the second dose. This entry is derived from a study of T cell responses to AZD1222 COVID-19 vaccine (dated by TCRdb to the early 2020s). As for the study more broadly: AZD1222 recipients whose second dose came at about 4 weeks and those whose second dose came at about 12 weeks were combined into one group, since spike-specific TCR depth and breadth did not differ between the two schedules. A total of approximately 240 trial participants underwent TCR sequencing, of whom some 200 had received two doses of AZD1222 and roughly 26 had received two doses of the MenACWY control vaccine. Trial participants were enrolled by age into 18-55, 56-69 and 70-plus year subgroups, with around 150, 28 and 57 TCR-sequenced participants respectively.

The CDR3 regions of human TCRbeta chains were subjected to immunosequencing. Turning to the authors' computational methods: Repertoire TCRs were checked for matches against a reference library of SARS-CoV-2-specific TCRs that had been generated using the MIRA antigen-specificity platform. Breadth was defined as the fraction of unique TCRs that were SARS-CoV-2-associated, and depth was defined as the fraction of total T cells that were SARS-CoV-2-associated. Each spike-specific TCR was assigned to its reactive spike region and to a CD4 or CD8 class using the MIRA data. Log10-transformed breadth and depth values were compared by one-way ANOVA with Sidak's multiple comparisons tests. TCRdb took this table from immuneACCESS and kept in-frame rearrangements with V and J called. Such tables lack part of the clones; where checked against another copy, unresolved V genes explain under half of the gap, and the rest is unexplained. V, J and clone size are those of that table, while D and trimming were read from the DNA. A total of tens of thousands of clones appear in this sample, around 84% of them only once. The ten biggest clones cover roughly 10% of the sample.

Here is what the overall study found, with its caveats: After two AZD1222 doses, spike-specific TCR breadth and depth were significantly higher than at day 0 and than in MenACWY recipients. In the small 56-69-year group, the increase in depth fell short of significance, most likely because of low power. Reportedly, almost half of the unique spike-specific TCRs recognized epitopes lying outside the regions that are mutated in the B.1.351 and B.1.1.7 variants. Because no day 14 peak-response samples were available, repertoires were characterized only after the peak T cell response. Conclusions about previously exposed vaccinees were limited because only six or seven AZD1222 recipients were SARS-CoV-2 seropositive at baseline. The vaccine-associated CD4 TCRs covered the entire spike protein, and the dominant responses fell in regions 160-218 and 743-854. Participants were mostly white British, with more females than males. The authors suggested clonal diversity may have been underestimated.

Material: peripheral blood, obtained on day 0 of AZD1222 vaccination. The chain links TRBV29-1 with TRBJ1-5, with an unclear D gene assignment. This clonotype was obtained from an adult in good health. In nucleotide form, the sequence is TGCAGCGTTGAACTCCCCAATCAGCCCCAGCATTTT. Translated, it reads CSVELPNQPQHF.